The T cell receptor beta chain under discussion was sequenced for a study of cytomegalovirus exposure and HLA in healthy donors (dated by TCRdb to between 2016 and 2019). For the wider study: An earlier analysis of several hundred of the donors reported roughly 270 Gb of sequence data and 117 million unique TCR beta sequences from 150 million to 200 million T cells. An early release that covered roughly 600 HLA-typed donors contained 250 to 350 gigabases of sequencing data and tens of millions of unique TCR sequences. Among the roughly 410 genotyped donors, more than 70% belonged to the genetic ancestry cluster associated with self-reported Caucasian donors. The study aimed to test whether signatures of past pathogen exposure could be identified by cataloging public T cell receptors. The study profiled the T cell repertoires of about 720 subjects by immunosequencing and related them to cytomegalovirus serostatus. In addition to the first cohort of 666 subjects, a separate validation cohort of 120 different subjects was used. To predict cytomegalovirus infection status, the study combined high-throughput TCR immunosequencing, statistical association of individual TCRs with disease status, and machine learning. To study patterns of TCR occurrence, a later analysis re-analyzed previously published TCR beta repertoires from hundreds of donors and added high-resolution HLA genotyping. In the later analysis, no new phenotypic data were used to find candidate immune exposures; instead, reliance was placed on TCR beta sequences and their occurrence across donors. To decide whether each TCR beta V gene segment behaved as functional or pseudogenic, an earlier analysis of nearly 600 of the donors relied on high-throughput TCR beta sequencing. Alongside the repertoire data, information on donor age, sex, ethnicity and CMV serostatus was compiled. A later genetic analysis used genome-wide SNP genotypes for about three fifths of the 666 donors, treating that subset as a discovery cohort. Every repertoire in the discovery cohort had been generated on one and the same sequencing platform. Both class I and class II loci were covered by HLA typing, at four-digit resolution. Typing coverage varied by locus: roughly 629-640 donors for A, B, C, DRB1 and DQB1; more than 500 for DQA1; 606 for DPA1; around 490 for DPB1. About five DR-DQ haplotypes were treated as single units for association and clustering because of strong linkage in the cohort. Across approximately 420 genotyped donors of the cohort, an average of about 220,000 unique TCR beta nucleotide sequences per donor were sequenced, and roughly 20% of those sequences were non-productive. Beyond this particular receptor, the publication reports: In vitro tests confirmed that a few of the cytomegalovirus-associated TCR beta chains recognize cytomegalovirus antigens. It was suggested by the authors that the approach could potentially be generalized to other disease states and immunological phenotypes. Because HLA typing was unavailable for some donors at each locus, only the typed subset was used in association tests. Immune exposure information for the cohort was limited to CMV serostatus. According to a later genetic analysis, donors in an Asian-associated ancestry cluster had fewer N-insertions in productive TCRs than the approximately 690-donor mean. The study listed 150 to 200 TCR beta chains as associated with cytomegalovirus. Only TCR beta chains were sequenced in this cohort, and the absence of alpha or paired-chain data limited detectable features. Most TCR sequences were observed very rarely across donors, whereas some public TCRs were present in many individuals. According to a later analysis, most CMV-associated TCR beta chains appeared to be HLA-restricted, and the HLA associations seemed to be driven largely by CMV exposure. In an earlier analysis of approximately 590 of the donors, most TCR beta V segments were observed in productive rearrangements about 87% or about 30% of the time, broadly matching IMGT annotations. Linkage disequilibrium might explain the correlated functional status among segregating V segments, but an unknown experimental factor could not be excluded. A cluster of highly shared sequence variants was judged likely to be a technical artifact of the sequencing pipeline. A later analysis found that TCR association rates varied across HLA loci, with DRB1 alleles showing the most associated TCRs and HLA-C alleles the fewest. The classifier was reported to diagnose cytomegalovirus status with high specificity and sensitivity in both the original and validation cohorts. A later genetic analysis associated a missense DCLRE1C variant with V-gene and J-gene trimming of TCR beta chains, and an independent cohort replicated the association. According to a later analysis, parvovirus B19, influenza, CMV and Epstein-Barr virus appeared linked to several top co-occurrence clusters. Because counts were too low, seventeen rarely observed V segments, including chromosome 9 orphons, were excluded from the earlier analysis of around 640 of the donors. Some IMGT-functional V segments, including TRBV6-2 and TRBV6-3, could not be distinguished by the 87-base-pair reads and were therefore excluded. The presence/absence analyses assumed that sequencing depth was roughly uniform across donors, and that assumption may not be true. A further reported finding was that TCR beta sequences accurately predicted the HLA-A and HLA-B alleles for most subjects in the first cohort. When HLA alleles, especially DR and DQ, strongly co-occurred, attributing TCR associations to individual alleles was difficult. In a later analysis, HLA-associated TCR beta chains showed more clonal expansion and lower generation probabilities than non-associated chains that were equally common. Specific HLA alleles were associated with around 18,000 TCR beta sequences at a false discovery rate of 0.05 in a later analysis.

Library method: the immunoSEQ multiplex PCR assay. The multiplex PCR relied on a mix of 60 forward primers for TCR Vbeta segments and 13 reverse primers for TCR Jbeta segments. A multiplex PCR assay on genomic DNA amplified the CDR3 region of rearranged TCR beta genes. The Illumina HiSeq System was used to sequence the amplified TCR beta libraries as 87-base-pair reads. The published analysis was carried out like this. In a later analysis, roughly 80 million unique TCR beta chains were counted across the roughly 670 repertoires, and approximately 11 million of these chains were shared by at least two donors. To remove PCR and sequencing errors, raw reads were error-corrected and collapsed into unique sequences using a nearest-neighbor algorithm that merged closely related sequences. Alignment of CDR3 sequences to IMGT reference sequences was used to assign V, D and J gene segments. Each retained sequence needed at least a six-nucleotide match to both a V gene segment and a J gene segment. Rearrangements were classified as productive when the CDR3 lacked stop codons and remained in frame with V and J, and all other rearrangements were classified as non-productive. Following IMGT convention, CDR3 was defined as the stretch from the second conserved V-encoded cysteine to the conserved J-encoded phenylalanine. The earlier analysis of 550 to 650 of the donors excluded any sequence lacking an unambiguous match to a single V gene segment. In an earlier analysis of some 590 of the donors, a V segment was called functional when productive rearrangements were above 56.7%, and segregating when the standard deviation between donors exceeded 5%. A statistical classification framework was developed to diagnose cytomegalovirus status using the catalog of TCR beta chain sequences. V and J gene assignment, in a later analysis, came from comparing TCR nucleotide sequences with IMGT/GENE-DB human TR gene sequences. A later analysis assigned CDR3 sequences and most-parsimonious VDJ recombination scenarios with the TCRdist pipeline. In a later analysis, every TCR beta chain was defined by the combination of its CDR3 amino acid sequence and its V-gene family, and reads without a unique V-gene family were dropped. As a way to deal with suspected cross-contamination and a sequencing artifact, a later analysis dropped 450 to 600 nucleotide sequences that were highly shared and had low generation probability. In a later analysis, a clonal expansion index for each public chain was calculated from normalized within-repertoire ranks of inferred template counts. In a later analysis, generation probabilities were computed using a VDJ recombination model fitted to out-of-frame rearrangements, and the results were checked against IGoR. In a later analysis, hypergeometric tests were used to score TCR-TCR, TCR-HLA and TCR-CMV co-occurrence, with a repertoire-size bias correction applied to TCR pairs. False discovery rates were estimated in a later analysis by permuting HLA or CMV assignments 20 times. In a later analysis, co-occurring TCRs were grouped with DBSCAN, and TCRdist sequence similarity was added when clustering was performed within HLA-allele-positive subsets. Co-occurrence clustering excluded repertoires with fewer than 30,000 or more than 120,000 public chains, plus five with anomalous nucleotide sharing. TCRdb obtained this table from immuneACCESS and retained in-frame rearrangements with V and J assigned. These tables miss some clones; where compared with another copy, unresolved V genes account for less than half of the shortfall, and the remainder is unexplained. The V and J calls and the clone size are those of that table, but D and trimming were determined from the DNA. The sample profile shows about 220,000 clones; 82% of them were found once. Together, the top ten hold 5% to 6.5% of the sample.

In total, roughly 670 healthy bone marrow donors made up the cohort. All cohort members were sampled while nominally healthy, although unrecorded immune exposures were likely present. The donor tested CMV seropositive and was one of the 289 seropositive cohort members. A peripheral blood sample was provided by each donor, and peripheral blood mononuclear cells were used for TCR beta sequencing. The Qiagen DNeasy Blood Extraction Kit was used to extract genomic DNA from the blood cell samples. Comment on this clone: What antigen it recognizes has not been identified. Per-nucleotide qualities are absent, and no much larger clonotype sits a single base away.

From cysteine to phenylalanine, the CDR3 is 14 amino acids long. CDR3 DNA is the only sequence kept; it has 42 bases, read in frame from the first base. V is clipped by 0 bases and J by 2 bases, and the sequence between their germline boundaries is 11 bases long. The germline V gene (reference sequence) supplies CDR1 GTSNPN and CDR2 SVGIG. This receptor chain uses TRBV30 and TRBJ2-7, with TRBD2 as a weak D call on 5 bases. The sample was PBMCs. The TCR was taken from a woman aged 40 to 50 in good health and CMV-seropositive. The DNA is TGTGCCTGGAGTGTACGGGGTGGGGCCTACGAGCAGTACTTC. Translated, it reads CAWSVRGGAYEQYF.